A selection of T cell receptor beta chains follows, all from one sample in a study of blood T cell repertoires in COVID-19. Repertoires were generated with immunoSEQ multiplex PCR, while TCRdb's copy carries only in-frame clones and drops some. The data show 95,000 to 150,000 clones, about 86% seen once. Sequencing used peripheral blood. The receptors shown here come from a woman aged 45-65 years with acute or convalescent COVID-19. Both conserved end residues are part of each CDR3. The D gene is left open where the match is weak. Clone size is stated in some rows and not others, as once, few, many or a class when expanded.

j_call	clone_size	d_call	v_call	cdr3_aa	cdr3_nt
TRBJ1-4	NA	NA	TRBV15	CATSRDGGYEKLFF	TGTGCCACCAGCAGAGATGGAGGGTACGAAAAACTGTTTTTT
TRBJ2-7	once	NA	TRBV11-3	CASSARLGTTYEQYF	TGTGCCAGCAGCGCCCGCCTCGGGACAACCTACGAGCAGTACTTC
TRBJ1-5	NA	NA	TRBV2	CASSSDMYQPQHF	TGTGCCAGCAGTTCTGACATGTATCAGCCCCAGCATTTT
TRBJ2-7	NA	TRBD2	TRBV19	CASSMGLGNYEQYF	TGTGCCAGTAGTATGGGACTAGGGAACTACGAGCAGTACTTC
TRBJ2-1	NA	TRBD2	TRBV4-3	CASSQRPSGEYNEQFF	TGCGCCAGCAGCCAGCGGCCTAGCGGGGAGTACAATGAGCAGTTCTTC
TRBJ2-2	NA	TRBD1	TRBV9	CASSVAIGTDTGELFF	TGTGCCAGCAGCGTAGCTATCGGGACAGATACCGGGGAGCTGTTTTTT
TRBJ2-1	NA	TRBD2	TRBV19	CASSRASGGTYNEQFF	TGTGCCAGTAGTCGTGCTAGCGGGGGAACTTACAATGAGCAGTTCTTC
TRBJ2-7	NA	TRBD1	TRBV19	CASSTIDRAYEQYF	TGTGCCAGTAGTACCATCGACAGGGCATACGAGCAGTACTTC
TRBJ2-5	once	TRBD1	TRBV5-6	CASSLTGVRETQYF	TGTGCCAGCAGCTTAACAGGGGTTCGGGAGACCCAGTACTTC
TRBJ1-6	NA	NA	TRBV19	CASSIREGNSPLHF	TGTGCCAGTAGTATCAGGGAAGGTAATTCACCCCTCCACTTT
TRBJ1-4	NA	TRBD1	TRBV7-6	CASSAAGQGHQKLFF	TGTGCCAGCAGCGCAGCGGGACAGGGGCATCAAAAACTGTTTTTT
TRBJ1-4	NA	TRBD1	TRBV10-2	CASGYGQGPNEKLFF	TGCGCCAGCGGATATGGACAGGGACCTAATGAAAAACTGTTTTTT
TRBJ2-7	NA	NA	TRBV6-5	CASSYSRGETYEQYF	TGTGCCAGCAGTTACTCCCGGGGAGAGACCTACGAGCAGTACTTC
TRBJ2-7	NA	TRBD2	TRBV7-2	CASSLKYLVSGGRDEQYF	TGTGCCAGCAGCTTAAAATATCTGGTTAGCGGGGGAAGGGATGAGCAGTACTTC
TRBJ1-3	NA	NA	TRBV5-4	CASSLTGSFGNTIYF	TGTGCCAGCAGCTTGACAGGCTCTTTTGGAAACACCATATATTTT
TRBJ1-6	NA	TRBD1	TRBV11-1	CASSFAGGYNSPLHF	TGTGCCAGCAGCTTTGCAGGGGGCTATAATTCACCCCTCCACTTT
TRBJ1-2	NA	NA	TRBV6-2/TRBV6-3	CASSYVPGANYGYTF	TGTGCCAGCAGTTACGTTCCAGGGGCCAACTATGGCTACACCTTC
TRBJ2-2	NA	NA	TRBV7-6	CASRLGRTGELFF	TGTGCCAGCCGTTTGGGCAGAACCGGGGAGCTGTTTTTT
TRBJ1-1	NA	TRBD1	TRBV14	CASSQDLGQGNTEAFF	TGTGCCAGCAGCCAAGATCTAGGACAGGGAAATACTGAAGCTTTCTTT
TRBJ2-1	NA	TRBD2	TRBV5-1	CASSLDPAGGEQFF	TGCGCCAGCAGCTTGGACCCAGCGGGAGGTGAGCAGTTCTTC
TRBJ2-1	NA	TRBD2	TRBV19	CASTGIAGGLNEQFF	TGTGCCAGTACCGGTATAGCGGGAGGGCTAAATGAGCAGTTCTTC
TRBJ1-2	NA	TRBD1	TRBV18	CASSVSDRGDGYTF	TGTGCCAGCTCAGTTTCGGACAGGGGTGATGGCTACACCTTC
TRBJ1-1	few	NA	TRBV13	CASRYRNTEAFF	TGTGCCAGCAGGTACAGGAACACTGAAGCTTTCTTT
TRBJ1-3	once	NA	TRBV4-1	CASSLSGFGNTIYF	TGCGCCAGCAGCCTCTCGGGATTCGGAAACACCATATATTTT
TRBJ1-2	NA	NA	TRBV19	CASSIGIDRSYGYTF	TGTGCCAGTAGTATAGGCATTGACAGGAGCTATGGCTACACCTTC
TRBJ1-6	NA	NA	TRBV19	CASSPGRGVYNSPLHF	TGTGCCAGTAGTCCTGGCAGGGGAGTCTATAATTCACCCCTCCACTTT
TRBJ2-3	NA	NA	TRBV7-3	CASSPGVAGAGTQYF	TGTGCCAGCAGCCCCGGGGTGGCAGGGGCGGGTACGCAGTATTTT
TRBJ1-2	NA	NA	TRBV9	CASSGGYGYTF	TGTGCCAGCAGCGGAGGATATGGCTACACCTTC
TRBJ1-3	NA	TRBD1	TRBV4-1	CASSQAGGQGLGNTIYF	TGCGCCAGCAGCCAAGCCGGGGGACAGGGATTAGGAAACACCATATATTTT
TRBJ2-7	many	NA	TRBV18	CASSPETDSKQYF	TGTGCCAGCTCACCCGAGACGGACTCTAAGCAGTACTTC
TRBJ2-1	few	NA	TRBV28	CASSLGGYNEQFF	TGTGCCAGCAGTCTAGGCGGCTACAATGAGCAGTTCTTC
TRBJ1-1	NA	NA	TRBV12-3/TRBV12-4	CASSLRSTEAFF	TGTGCCAGCAGTTTGAGAAGCACTGAAGCTTTCTTT
TRBJ1-1	NA	TRBD1	TRBV14	CASSQWDRDEAFF	TGTGCCAGCAGCCAATGGGACAGAGATGAAGCTTTCTTT
TRBJ1-5	NA	TRBD1	TRBV19	CASSIRIAGGVSNQPQHF	TGTGCCAGTAGTATCCGAATTGCAGGGGGTGTTAGCAATCAGCCCCAGCATTTT
TRBJ1-2	NA	TRBD1	TRBV27	CASSETSGTGVGYTF	TGTGCCAGCAGTGAGACCTCCGGGACAGGCGTTGGCTACACCTTC
TRBJ1-4	once	NA	TRBV6-5	CASRQGVEKLFF	TGTGCCAGCAGACAGGGAGTTGAAAAACTGTTTTTT
TRBJ2-3	NA	NA	TRBV11-2	CASSGLTDTQYF	TGTGCCAGCAGCGGCCTCACAGATACGCAGTATTTT
TRBJ1-2	once	NA	TRBV5-1	CASSLAGGDYGYTF	TGCGCCAGCAGCTTGGCGGGGGGCGACTATGGCTACACCTTC
TRBJ2-7	NA	TRBD2	TRBV18	CASSPVGGGAGEGEQYF	TGTGCCAGCTCACCCGTGGGGGGGGGAGCGGGCGAAGGCGAGCAGTACTTC
TRBJ1-5	NA	TRBD1	TRBV19	CASSITGGPGNQPQHF	TGTGCCAGTAGTATAACAGGGGGGCCAGGCAATCAGCCCCAGCATTTT
TRBJ2-2	NA	TRBD2	TRBV24-1	CATSDSGGGSNTGELFF	TGTGCCACCAGTGATTCCGGCGGGGGATCGAACACCGGGGAGCTGTTTTTT
TRBJ2-7	NA	TRBD1	TRBV5-1	CASSFGRDRGRREQYF	TGCGCCAGCAGCTTTGGCCGGGACAGGGGGCGTCGAGAGCAGTACTTC
TRBJ2-1	NA	TRBD2	TRBV5-1	CASMLDSGGSYNEQFF	TGCGCCAGCATGTTGGATAGCGGGGGGTCCTACAATGAGCAGTTCTTC
TRBJ1-5	NA	NA	TRBV6-6	CASSYLEGSGQPQHF	TGTGCCAGCAGTTACTTGGAGGGATCCGGGCAGCCCCAGCATTTT
TRBJ2-7	NA	TRBD2	TRBV4-1	CASSQPRRGGEQYF	TGCGCCAGCAGCCAACCGCGGCGGGGGGGGGAGCAGTACTTC
TRBJ2-7	NA	NA	TRBV4-1	CASSFTEAYEQYF	TGCGCCAGCAGTTTTACAGAAGCCTACGAGCAGTACTTC
TRBJ2-3	NA	NA	TRBV7-6	CASSRGDWPSTDTQYF	TGTGCCAGCAGCCGAGGGGACTGGCCTAGCACAGATACGCAGTATTTT
TRBJ1-3	NA	TRBD1	TRBV18	CASSPGQDDAGNTIYF	TGTGCCAGCTCACCGGGACAGGACGATGCAGGAAACACCATATATTTT
TRBJ2-2	NA	NA	TRBV5-5	CASSIRGDPGTGELFF	TGTGCCAGCAGCATTCGGGGAGACCCGGGCACCGGGGAGCTGTTTTTT
TRBJ2-5	NA	TRBD2	TRBV2	CASRIAGGPKTQYF	TGTGCCAGCCGGATAGCGGGGGGGCCAAAGACCCAGTACTTC
TRBJ1-5	NA	NA	TRBV12-3/TRBV12-4	CASSPSDQPQHF	TGTGCCAGCAGCCCCAGCGATCAGCCCCAGCATTTT
TRBJ1-1	NA	NA	TRBV7-2	CASRLQANVPEAFF	TGTGCCAGCAGACTACAGGCAAACGTGCCTGAAGCTTTCTTT
TRBJ1-2	NA	NA	TRBV11-2	CASSPRQDNYGYTF	TGTGCCAGCAGCCCTCGACAGGATAACTATGGCTACACCTTC